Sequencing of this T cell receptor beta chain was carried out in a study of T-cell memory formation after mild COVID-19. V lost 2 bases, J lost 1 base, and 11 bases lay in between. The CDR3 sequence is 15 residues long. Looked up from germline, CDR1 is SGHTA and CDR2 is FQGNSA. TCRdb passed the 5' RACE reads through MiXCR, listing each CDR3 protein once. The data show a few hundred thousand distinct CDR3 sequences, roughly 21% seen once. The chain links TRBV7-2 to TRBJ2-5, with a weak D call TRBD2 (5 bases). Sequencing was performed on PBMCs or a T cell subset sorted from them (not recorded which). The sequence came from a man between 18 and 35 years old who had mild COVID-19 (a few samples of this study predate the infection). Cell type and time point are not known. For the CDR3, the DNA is TGTGCCAGCAGCTTATTTTCGGGAATCCAAGAGACCCAGTACTTC. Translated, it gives CASSLFSGIQETQYF.